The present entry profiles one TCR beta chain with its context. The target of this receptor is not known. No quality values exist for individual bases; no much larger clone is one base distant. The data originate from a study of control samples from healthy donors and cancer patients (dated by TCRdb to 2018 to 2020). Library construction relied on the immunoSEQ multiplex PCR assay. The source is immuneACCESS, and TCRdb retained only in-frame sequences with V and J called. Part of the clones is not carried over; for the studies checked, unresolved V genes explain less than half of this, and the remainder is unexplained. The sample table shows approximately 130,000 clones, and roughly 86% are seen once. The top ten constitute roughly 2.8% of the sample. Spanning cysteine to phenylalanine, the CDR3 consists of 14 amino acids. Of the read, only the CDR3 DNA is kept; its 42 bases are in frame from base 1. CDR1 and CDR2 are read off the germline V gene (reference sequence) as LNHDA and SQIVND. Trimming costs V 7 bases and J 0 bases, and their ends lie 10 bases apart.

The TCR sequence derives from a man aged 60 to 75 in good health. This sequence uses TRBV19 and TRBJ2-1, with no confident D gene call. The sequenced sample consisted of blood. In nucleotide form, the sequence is TGTGCCAGTATTGACACCGGCTCCTACAATGAGCAGTTCTTC. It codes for CASIDTGSYNEQFF.